The clone carrying this T cell receptor (beta chain) was counted a single time. Clones were sequenced by immunoSEQ multiplex PCR, and TCRdb holds only the in-frame ones, with some missing. The sample holds fewer than 650,000 clones, around 80% seen once. These data belong to a study of shared clonotypes between healthy human individuals. Trimming left V 2 bases short and J 3 bases short, with 14 bases between. The CDR3 totals 15 residues. Germline assignment: CDR1 SEHNR and CDR2 FQNEAQ (reference sequence). Sequencing was done on a sample of PBMCs. The chain uses TRBV7-9 and TRBJ2-7; D possibly corresponds to TRBD2 (5 bases). This TCR was recovered from a woman aged 40 to 50 in good health. Some clones in this sample may be carry-over from other donors' samples. The CDR3, as DNA: TGTGCCAGCAGCTTAAGAACCAGCGGCGACTACGAGCAGTACTTC. Protein product: CASSLRTSGDYEQYF.